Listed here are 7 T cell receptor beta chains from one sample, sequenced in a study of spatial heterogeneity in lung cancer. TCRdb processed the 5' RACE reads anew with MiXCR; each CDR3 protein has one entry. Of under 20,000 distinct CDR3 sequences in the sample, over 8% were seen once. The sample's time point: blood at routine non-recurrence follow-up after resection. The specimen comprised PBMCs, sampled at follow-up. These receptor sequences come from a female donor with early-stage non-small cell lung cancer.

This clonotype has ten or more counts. The CDR3 loop is CATSFSGANVLTF. The CDR3 DNA reads TGTGCCACCAGCTTCTCTGGGGCCAACGTCCTGACTTTC. The chain uses TRBV15 and TRBJ2-6; D gene unclear. Germline CDR1 and CDR2: LNHNV and YYDKDF (reference sequence). There are 13 residues in the CDR3. V was trimmed by 5 bases and J by 0 bases, leaving 2 bases between them.

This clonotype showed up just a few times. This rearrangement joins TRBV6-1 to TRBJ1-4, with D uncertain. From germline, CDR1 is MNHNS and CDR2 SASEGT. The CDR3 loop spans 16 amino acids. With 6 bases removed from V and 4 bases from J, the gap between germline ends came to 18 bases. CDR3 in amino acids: CASRSQPSASNEKLFF. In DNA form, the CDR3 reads TGTGCCAGCAGATCACAGCCGTCGGCGAGTAATGAAAAACTGTTTTTT.

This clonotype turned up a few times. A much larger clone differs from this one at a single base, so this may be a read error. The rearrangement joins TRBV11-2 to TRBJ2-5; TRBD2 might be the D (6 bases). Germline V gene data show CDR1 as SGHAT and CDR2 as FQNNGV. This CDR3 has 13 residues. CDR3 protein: CASSPDVRETQCF. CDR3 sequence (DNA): TGTGCCAGCAGCCCTGACGTCCGGGAGACCCAGTGCTTC.

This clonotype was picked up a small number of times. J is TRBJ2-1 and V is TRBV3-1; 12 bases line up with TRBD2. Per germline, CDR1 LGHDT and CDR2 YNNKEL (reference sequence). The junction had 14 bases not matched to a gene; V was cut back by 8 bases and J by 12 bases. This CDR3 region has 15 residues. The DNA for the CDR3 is TGTGCCAGCCGGGGCTCTAGCGGGAGGGCCGGGGGGCAGTTCTTC. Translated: CASRGSSGRAGGQFF.

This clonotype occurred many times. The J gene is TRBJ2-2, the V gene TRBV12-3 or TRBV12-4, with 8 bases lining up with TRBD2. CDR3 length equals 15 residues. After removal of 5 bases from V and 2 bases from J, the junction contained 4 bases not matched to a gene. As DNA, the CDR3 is TGTGCCAGCAGTCCCGGGGGGGTCAACACCGGGGAGCTGTTTTTT. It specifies CASSPGGVNTGELFF.

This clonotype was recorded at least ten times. The CDR3, as DNA: TGTGCCAGCAGCCACAACGTAGGACAGAGGGGTCAACGGAGCTACACCTTC. Encoded protein: CASSHNVGQRGQRSYTF. This chain joins TRBV12-3 or TRBV12-4 and TRBJ1-2; perhaps TRBD1 as D (6 bases). V was clipped by 6 bases and J by 9 bases, with 29 bases between them. The CDR3 is 17 residues long.

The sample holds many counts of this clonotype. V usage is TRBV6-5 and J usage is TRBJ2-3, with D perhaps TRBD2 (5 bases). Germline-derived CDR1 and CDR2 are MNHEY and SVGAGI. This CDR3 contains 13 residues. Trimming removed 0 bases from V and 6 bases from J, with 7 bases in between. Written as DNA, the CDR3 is TGTGCCAGCAGTTACTCGGGCGGGGATACGCAGTATTTT. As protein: CASSYSGGDTQYF.